One and the same sample provided the 19 T cell receptor beta chains below, sequenced in a study of T cells in Graves' hyperthyroidism and ophthalmopathy. The TCR beta CDR3 regions underwent amplification using RNA transcripts as the source. Primed by the HTBI set, a first-round RT-PCR was run on the TCR CDR3. TCRdb called the multiplex PCR reads again in MiXCR, with one record for every CDR3 protein. This sample yields about 400,000 distinct CDR3 sequences, of which 15% are seen a single time; 30% to 35% belongs to the top ten. Sample: blood. The receptor source for this set is a woman in her thirties with Graves' hyperthyroidism.

This clonotype was detected ten times or more. The rearrangement links TRBV28 to TRBJ1-2, with D tentatively TRBD1 (6 bases). The CDR3 has 13 amino acids. V lost 3 bases and J lost 8, with 13 bases in between. CDR1 is MDHEN, CDR2 SYDVKM, per germline. This chain's CDR3 is CASSFAGGRGYTF. In nucleotides, the CDR3 is TGTGCCAGCAGTTTTGCCGGGGGCCGGGGCTACACCTTC.

This clonotype has at least ten counts. The V gene is TRBV30, the J gene TRBJ2-5; the match to TRBD2 covers 10 bases. This CDR3 is built from 15 residues. Trimming removed 3 bases from V and 4 bases from J; junction bases left unmatched: 8. Germline V gives CDR1 GTSNPN, CDR2 SVGIG (reference sequence). The CDR3 sequence: CAWRDPLAGVETQYF. As DNA, the CDR3 is TGTGCCTGGAGGGACCCGCTAGCGGGAGTAGAGACCCAGTACTTC. Together with reference TRBV30 and TRBJ2-5, the CDR3 gives the full variable domain: SQTIHQWPATLVQPVGSPLSLECTVEGTSNPNLYWYRQAAGRGLQLLFYSVGIGQISSEVPQNLSASRPQDRQFILSSKKLLLSDSGFYLCAWRDPLAGVETQYFGPGTRLLVL.

This clonotype was found a few times. This chain uses TRBV19 with TRBJ1-1; TRBD1 might be the D (6 bases). This CDR3 has 14 amino acids. The germline CDR1 and CDR2 sequences are LNHDA and SQIVND (reference sequence). V lost 4 bases and J 4 bases, leaving 13 bases between the germline ends. CDR3 sequence: CASSKQGIGTEAFF. CDR3 coding DNA: TGTGCCAGTAGTAAACAGGGAATCGGCACTGAAGCTTTCTTT.

This clonotype was recorded a few times. V gene TRBV30 combines with J gene TRBJ2-5, with D possibly called TRBD1 or TRBD2 (5 bases each). Germline CDR1 and CDR2: GTSNPN and SVGIG (reference sequence). The CDR3 is made up of 13 amino acids. With 4 bases removed from V and 7 bases from J, the gap between germline ends came to 16 bases. Here the CDR3 DNA reads TGTGCCTGGACCCACCTCTCTGGGGGGACCCAGTACTTC. This translates into CAWTHLSGGTQYF.

The chain links TRBV7-9 to TRBJ1-5; a possible D gene is TRBD1 (5 bases). The germline gives CDR1 SEHNR, CDR2 FQNEAQ (reference sequence). The V end lost 7 bases, the J end lost 5 bases, and 9 bases lay between the germline ends. The CDR3 is 12 amino acids. The CDR3, as DNA: TGTGCCAGCAACTTGGGGGATCAGCCCCAGCATTTT. It codes for CASNLGDQPQHF.

This clonotype occurred a few times. The chain joins TRBV27 to TRBJ1-1; D uncertain. CDR3 length: 13 amino acids. V was pared by 1 base and J by 6 bases, with 9 bases between. Germline V lookup: CDR1 MNHEY, CDR2 SMNVEV (reference sequence). The chain's CDR3 is CASSLYSAAEAFF. CDR3 coding DNA: TGTGCCAGCAGTTTATATTCGGCAGCTGAAGCTTTCTTT.

The chain is built from TRBV28 and TRBJ1-4; no reliable D call. The germline V gene encodes CDR1 MDHEN and CDR2 SYDVKM. The CDR3 has 17 amino acids. V was trimmed by 5 bases and J by 0 bases, leaving 16 bases between them. CDR3 nucleotides: TGTGCCAGCAGTACCCTCCGGAGGAAAACAACTAATGAAAAACTGTTTTTT. Its translation: CASSTLRRKTTNEKLFF.

Concerning this clonotype: A read error may explain this, as a much larger clone is one base away. The chain links TRBV24-1 to TRBJ1-4; tentative D call: TRBD1 (5 bases). This CDR3 region has 15 residues. Germline V lookup: CDR1 KGHDR, CDR2 SFDVKD. Trimming removed 5 bases from V and 6 bases from J, with 15 bases in between. CDR3 DNA: TGTGCCACCAGTGGCGCGGCCCAGGGTGATGAAAAACTGTTTTTT. Translation: CATSGAAQGDEKLFF.

This clonotype occurred a few times. The chain couples TRBV19 to TRBJ1-1; maybe TRBD1 (6 bases). Germline assignment: CDR1 LNHDA and CDR2 SQIVND (reference sequence). This CDR3 spans 15 amino acids. Trimming removed 6 bases from V and 2 bases from J, with 16 bases in between. The DNA of the CDR3 is TGTGCCAGTAGCCACTTGGGGGCGCGTAACACTGAAGCTTTCTTT. The encoded protein is CASSHLGARNTEAFF.

About this clonotype: Possible read error: a much larger clone is one base away. V usage is TRBV12-3 or TRBV12-4 and J usage is TRBJ2-2, with a weak D call TRBD2 (5 bases). The CDR3 loop spans 14 amino acids. The CDR3 coding sequence is TGTGCCGGCAGTTTGATGGGCGGGACCGGGGAGCTGTTTTTT. Translated, it gives CAGSLMGGTGELFF.

The J gene is TRBJ2-5, the V gene TRBV20-1, with D uncertain. The CDR3 is made up of 13 amino acids. Germline CDR1 is DFQATT and CDR2 is SNEGSKA (reference sequence). V was clipped by 2 bases and J by 2 bases, with 9 bases between them. The CDR3 bases are TGCAGTGCTAGACTTATCGCACAAGAGACCCAGTACTTC. This translates into CSARLIAQETQYF.

This clonotype showed up just a few times. The V gene is TRBV12-3 or TRBV12-4, the J gene TRBJ1-1; D is possibly TRBD1 (6 bases). Trimming removed 6 bases at V and 10 bases at J, with 15 bases between. The CDR3 spans 12 residues. This chain's CDR3 is CASRSTGGGAFF. Here the CDR3 DNA reads TGTGCCAGCAGATCGACAGGTGGTGGAGCTTTCTTT.

The chain combines TRBV28 with TRBJ1-2; weak D call: TRBD1 (6 bases). Germline CDR1 and CDR2: MDHEN and SYDVKM. The ends were cut back, 8 bases at V and 3 bases at J, with 10 bases in the middle. This CDR3 comprises 12 residues. This chain's CDR3 is CASGEGDYGYTF. The DNA for the CDR3 is TGTGCCAGCGGGGAGGGGGACTATGGCTACACCTTC.

This clonotype was recorded at least ten times. The V gene is TRBV10-3, the J gene TRBJ2-5; D uncertain. CDR3 length equals 12 residues. V lost 2 bases and J 5 bases, leaving 6 bases between the germline ends. CDR1 is ENHRY, CDR2 SYGVKD, per germline. CDR3 sequence reads: CAISEPRETQYF. The CDR3 DNA follows: TGTGCCATCAGTGAGCCCCGGGAGACCCAGTACTTC.

The sample holds many counts of this clonotype. The CDR3 DNA is TGTGCCAGCAGCCAAATGGACTACGAGCAGTACTTC. Protein sequence: CASSQMDYEQYF. This chain connects TRBV3-1 to TRBJ2-7; unclear D gene. Germline V gives CDR1 LGHDT, CDR2 YNNKEL (reference sequence). V was trimmed by 2 bases and J by 3 bases, leaving 5 bases between them. The CDR3 has 12 residues.

This sequence joins TRBV29-1 and TRBJ2-7, with D perhaps assigned TRBD1 or TRBD2 (5 bases each). Trimming took 6 bases from V and 2 from J, leaving 14 bases between them. The CDR3 has 13 amino acids. Germline V gene sequence: CDR1 SQVTM, CDR2 ANQGSEA. The CDR3 loop reads CSVARDQPYEQYF. The CDR3, as DNA: TGCAGCGTCGCCCGGGACCAACCCTACGAGCAGTACTTC.

This clonotype showed up many times. V gene TRBV7-2 combines with J gene TRBJ2-1; 9 bases are shared with TRBD2. V lost 1 base, J lost 13 bases, and 5 bases stayed unmatched. Germline lookup yields CDR1 SGHTA and CDR2 FQGNSA. CDR3 length: 13 amino acids. This CDR3 reads CASSLEVSGRQFF. CDR3 DNA sequence: TGTGCCAGCAGCTTAGAGGTTAGCGGGAGACAGTTCTTC.

This clonotype has just a few counts. The CDR3 loop is CASSFSHEQYF. The DNA for the CDR3 is TGCGCCAGCAGCTTTAGTCACGAGCAGTACTTC. J is TRBJ2-7 and V is TRBV5-1, with D uncertain. Germline-derived CDR1 and CDR2 are SGHRS and YFSETQ. V was shortened by 2 bases and J by 5 bases, with 5 bases between the two germline ends. This CDR3 spans 11 amino acids. Supplemented by reference TRBV5-1 and TRBJ2-7, the full variable domain reads KAGVTQTPRYLIKTRGQQVTLSCSPISGHRSVSWYQQTPGQGLQFLFEYFSETQRNKGNFPGRFSGRQFSNSRSEMNVSTLELGDSALYLCASSFSHEQYFGPGTRLTVT.

This clonotype was counted at least ten times. The genes are TRBV7-9 and TRBJ2-3; no clear D gene. The CDR3 runs to 12 residues. Germline V gene data show CDR1 as SEHNR and CDR2 as FQNEAQ (reference sequence). The germline V and J ends were trimmed by 2 bases and 3 bases, with 3 bases remaining between them. The CDR3 loop is CASSLLTDTQYF. DNA of the CDR3: TGTGCCAGCAGCTTACTGACAGATACGCAGTATTTT.